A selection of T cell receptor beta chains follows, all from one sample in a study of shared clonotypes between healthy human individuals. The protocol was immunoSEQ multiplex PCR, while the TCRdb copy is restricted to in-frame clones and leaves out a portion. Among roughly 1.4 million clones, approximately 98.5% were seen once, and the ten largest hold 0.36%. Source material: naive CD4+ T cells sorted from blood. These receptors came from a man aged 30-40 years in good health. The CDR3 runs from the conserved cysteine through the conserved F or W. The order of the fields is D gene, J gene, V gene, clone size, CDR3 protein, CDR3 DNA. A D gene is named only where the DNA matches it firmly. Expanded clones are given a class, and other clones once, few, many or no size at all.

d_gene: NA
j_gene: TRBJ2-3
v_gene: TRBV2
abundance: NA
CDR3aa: CASSDRGRTDTQYF
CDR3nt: TGTGCCAGCAGTGACCGCGGACGCACAGATACGCAGTATTTT

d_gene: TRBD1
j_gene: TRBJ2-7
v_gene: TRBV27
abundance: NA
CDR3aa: CASNTGVGEQYF
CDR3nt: TGTGCCAGCAACACAGGGGTGGGGGAGCAGTACTTC

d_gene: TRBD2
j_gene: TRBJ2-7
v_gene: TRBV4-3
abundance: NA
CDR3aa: CASSHRTSGAYEQYF
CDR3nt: TGCGCCAGCAGCCACAGGACTAGCGGAGCCTACGAGCAGTACTTC

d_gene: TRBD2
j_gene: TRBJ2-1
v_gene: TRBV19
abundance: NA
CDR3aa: CASSGRLAGEVNEQFF
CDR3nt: TGTGCCAGTAGTGGCCGCCTAGCGGGAGAGGTCAATGAGCAGTTCTTC

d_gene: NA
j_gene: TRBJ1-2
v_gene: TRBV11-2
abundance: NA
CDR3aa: CASSLDLNRNYGYTF
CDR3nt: TGTGCCAGCAGCTTAGATCTAAATAGGAACTATGGCTACACCTTC

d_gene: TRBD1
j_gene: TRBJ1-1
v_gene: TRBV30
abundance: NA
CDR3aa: CAWTKGARTEAFF
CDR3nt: TGTGCCTGGACGAAGGGGGCGCGAACTGAAGCTTTCTTT

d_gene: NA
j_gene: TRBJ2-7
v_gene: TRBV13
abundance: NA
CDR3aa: CASSSRDTSLEQYF
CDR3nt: TGTGCCAGCAGCTCCCGGGACACCAGCCTCGAGCAGTACTTC

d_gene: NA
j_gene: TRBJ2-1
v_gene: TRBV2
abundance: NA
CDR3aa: CASSEQGWEQFF
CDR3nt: TGTGCCAGCAGTGAGCAGGGGTGGGAGCAGTTCTTC

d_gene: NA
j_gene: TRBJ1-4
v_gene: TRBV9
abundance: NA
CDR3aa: CASSVLRGGGSEKLFF
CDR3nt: TGTGCCAGCAGCGTTCTTCGGGGAGGGGGAAGTGAAAAACTGTTTTTT

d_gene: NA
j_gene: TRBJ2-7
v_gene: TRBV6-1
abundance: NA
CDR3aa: CASSETLRSNEQYF
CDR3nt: TGTGCCAGCAGTGAAACCCTCCGGTCGAACGAGCAGTACTTC

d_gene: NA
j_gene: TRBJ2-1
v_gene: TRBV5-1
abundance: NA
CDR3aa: CASSLSSYNEQFF
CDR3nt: TGCGCCAGCAGCCTAAGCTCCTACAATGAGCAGTTCTTC

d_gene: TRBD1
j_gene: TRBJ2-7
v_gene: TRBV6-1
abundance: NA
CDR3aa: CASSARAGQGIYEQYF
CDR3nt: TGTGCCAGCAGTGCACGTGCCGGACAGGGCATCTACGAGCAGTACTTC

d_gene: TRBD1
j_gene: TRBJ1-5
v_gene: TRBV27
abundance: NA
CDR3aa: CASGQGIHQPQHF
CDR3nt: TGTGCCAGCGGACAGGGTATCCACCAGCCCCAGCATTTT

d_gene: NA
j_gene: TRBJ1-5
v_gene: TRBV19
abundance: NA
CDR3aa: CPRFSNQPQHF
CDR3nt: TGCCCTAGATTTTCCAATCAGCCCCAGCATTTT

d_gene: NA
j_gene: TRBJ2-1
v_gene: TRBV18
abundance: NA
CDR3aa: CASSPGPSSYNEQFF
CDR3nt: TGTGCCAGCTCACCAGGCCCCAGCTCCTACAATGAGCAGTTCTTC

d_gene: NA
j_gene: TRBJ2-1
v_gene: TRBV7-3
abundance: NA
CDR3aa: CASSLAGSYNEQFF
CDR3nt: TGTGCCAGCAGCTTAGCAGGGAGCTACAATGAGCAGTTCTTC

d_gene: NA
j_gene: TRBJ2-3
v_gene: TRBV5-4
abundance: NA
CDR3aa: CASSSVTSTDTQYF
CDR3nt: TGTGCCAGCAGCAGCGTAACTAGCACAGATACGCAGTATTTT

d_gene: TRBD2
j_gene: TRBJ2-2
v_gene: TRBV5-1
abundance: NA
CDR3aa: CASSLALAKTGELFF
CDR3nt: TGCGCCAGCAGCTTGGCACTAGCGAAAACCGGGGAGCTGTTTTTT

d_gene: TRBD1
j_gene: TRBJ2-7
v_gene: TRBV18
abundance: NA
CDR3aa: CASSASRQGGYEQYF
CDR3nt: TGTGCCAGCTCAGCGAGCCGACAGGGGGGTTACGAGCAGTACTTC

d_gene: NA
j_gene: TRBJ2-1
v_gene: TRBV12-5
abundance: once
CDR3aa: CASGFGSSYNEQFF
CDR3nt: TGTGCTAGTGGTTTTGGGAGCTCCTACAATGAGCAGTTCTTC